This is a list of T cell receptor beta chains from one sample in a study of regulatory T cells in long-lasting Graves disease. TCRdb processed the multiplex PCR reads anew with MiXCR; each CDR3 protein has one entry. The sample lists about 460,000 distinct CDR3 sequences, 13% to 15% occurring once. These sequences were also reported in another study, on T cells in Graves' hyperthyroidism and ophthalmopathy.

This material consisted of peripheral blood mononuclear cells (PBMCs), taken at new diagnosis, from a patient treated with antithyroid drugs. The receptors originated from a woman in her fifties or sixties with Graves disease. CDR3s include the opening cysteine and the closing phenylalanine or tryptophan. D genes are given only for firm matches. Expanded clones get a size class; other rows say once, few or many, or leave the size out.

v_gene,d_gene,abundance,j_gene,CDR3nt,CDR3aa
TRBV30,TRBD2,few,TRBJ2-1,TGTGCCTGGAGCGTAGGACTAGCGGGAGCTTATAATGAGCAGTTCTTC,CAWSVGLAGAYNEQFF
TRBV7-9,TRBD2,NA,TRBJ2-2,TGTGCCAGCAGCTTGAGCGGGAGATCCGGCATCAACGGGGAGCTGTTTTTT,CASSLSGRSGINGELFF
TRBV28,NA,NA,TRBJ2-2,TGTGCCAGCAGTCTCGCGGCTAGCGCTGCCGGGGAGCTGTTTTTT,CASSLAASAAGELFF
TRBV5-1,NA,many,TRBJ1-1,TGCGCCAGCAGCTCCACACCGAACACTGAAGCTTTCTTT,CASSSTPNTEAFF
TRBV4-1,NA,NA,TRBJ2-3,TGCGCCAGCAGCCAAGTTTTGAGCAGAGATACGCAGTATTTT,CASSQVLSRDTQYF
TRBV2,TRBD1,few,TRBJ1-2,TGTGCCAGCAGTGACAGTCAGGGGGGAGGCTACACCTTC,CASSDSQGGGYTF
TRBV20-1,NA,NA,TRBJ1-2,TGCAGTGATTTACAGGGAACCTATGGCTACACCTTC,CSDLQGTYGYTF
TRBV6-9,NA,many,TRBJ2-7,TGTGCCAGCAGTTGGGGGTCGGCCCACGAGCAGTACTTC,CASSWGSAHEQYF
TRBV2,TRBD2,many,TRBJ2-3,TGTGCCAGCAGGGCGGAGAAGACTAGCGGCGCAGATACGCAGTATTTT,CASRAEKTSGADTQYF
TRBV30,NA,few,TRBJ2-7,TGTGCCTGGAGTGTATCCGGGTGGAGTCATTCCTACGAGCAGTACTTC,CAWSVSGWSHSYEQYF
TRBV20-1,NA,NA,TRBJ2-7,TGCAGTGCTAGTAAGAGGGCGAGCTCCTACGAGCAGTACTTC,CSASKRASSYEQYF
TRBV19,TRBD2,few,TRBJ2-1,TGTGCCAGTAGTATAGGACTAGCGGGAGTCGATGAGCAGTTCTTC,CASSIGLAGVDEQFF
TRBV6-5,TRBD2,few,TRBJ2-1,TGTGCCAGCAGTTACGGGACTAGCAGATACAATGAGCAGTTCTTC,CASSYGTSRYNEQFF
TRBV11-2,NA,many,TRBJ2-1,TGTGCCAGCAGCTTGCCGTCCGGGAGCTCCTACAATGAGCAGTTCTTC,CASSLPSGSSYNEQFF
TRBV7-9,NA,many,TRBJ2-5,TGTGCCAGCAGCTCAGAGACCCAGTACTTC,CASSSETQYF
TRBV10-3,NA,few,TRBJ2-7,TGTGCCATCAGTGAGGGACTACCAATCTCCTACGAGCAGTACTTC,CAISEGLPISYEQYF
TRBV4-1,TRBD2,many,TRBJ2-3,TGCGCCAGCGGCGGGAGGGACACAGATACGCAGTATTTT,CASGGRDTDTQYF
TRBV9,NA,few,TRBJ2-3,TGTGCCAGCAGCAAGCTCAATAGGCAACCAGATACGCAGTATTTT,CASSKLNRQPDTQYF
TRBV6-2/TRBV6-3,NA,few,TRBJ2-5,TGTGCCAGCAGTTACCCGGGTCCTCGGATACAAGAGACCCAGTACTTC,CASSYPGPRIQETQYF
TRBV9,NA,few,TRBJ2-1,TGTGCCAGCAGTCGGATCCAAGATGAGCAGTTCTTC,CASSRIQDEQFF
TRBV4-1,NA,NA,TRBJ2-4,TGCGCCAGCAGCCAAGGGCGGGGCGCCCACATTCAGTACTTC,CASSQGRGAHIQYF
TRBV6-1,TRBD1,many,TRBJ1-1,TGTGCCAGCAGTAAGGGACAGGGGCACACTGAAGCTTTCTTT,CASSKGQGHTEAFF
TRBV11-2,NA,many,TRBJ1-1,TGTGCCAGCAGCTCCACAGGGTACAAAGCTTTCTTT,CASSSTGYKAFF
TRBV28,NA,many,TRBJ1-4,TGTGCCAGCAGTCCGTACAGGGTTGGAACTAATGAAAAACTGTTTTTT,CASSPYRVGTNEKLFF
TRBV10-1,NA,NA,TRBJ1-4,TGCGCCAGCAGCAGGGACAACGAAAAACTGTTTTTT,CASSRDNEKLFF
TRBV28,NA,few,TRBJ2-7,TGTGCCAGCAGTTTGAATGTCTGGGGGCAGGTTCTATACGAGCAGTACTTC,CASSLNVWGQVLYEQYF
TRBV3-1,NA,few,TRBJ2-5,TGTGCCAGCAGCCAAGAGTATGGACGGCCCGAGGCCCAGTACTTC,CASSQEYGRPEAQYF
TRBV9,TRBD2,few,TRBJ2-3,TGTGCCAGCAGCGGTGGGGGACTAGCGGGACTCACAGATACGCAGTATTTT,CASSGGGLAGLTDTQYF
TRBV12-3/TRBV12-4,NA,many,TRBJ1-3,TGTGCCAGCAGTTTAGGATTGGGCATCCAAATGACTGGAAACACCATATATTTT,CASSLGLGIQMTGNTIYF
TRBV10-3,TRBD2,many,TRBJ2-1,TGTGCCATCAGGATCCGCCTAGCGGGACTGGGGGATGAGCAGTTCTTC,CAIRIRLAGLGDEQFF
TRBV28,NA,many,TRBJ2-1,TGTGCCAGCAGTCCGGGGGTCTACAATGAGCAGTTCTTC,CASSPGVYNEQFF
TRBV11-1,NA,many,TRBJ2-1,TGTGCCAGCAGCTTATATCAGGGGGGAGTCTACAATGAGCAGTTCTTC,CASSLYQGGVYNEQFF
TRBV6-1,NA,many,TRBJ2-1,TGTGCCAGCAGTCTTACGGAACCCTACAATGAGCAGTTCTTC,CASSLTEPYNEQFF
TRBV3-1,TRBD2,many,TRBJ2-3,TGTGCCAGCAGCCAAGAAGCGGGGGTCACAGATACGCAGTATTTT,CASSQEAGVTDTQYF
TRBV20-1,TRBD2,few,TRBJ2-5,TGCAGTGCTAGAACTAGCGGTGAGACCCAGTACTTC,CSARTSGETQYF
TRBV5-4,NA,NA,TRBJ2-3,TGTGCCAGCAGCTTGCAGGGTTCAGATACGCAGTATTTT,CASSLQGSDTQYF
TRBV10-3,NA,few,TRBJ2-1,TGTGCCATCAGTGAGTCTAGGGGTAGCTCCTACAATGAGCAGTTCTTC,CAISESRGSSYNEQFF
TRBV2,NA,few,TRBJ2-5,TGTGCCAGCCTGGCCCCGTCTTGGGAGACCCAGTACTTC,CASLAPSWETQYF
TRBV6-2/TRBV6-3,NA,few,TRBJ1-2,TGTGCCAGTCGACAGACAGGAAGCTTTGGCTACACCTTC,CASRQTGSFGYTF
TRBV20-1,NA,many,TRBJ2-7,TGCAGTGCGCCTAGTGCCACCTACGAGCAGTACTTC,CSAPSATYEQYF
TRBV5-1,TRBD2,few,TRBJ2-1,TGCGCCAGCAGCATCCAGGGACTAGCGGGTGTGATCGGTGAGCAGTTCTTC,CASSIQGLAGVIGEQFF
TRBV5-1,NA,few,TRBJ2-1,TGCGCCAGCAGCCCCGCGCAGCCGGGGAACAATGAGCAGTTCTTC,CASSPAQPGNNEQFF
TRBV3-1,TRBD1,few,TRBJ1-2,TGTGCCAGCAGCCCGGACAGGGAAAACTATGGCTACACCTTC,CASSPDRENYGYTF
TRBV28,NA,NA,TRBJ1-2,TGTGCCAGCAGCGGGACCTATGGCTACACCTTC,CASSGTYGYTF
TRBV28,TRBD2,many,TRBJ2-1,TGTGCCAGCAGTTTATCGGGAGGGCCTTTCAATGAGCAGTTCTTC,CASSLSGGPFNEQFF
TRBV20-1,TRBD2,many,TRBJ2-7,TGCAGTGCACCCAACCAGCGGGAGAATTACGAGCAGTACTTC,CSAPNQRENYEQYF
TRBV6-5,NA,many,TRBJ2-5,TGTGCCAGCAGTTACTCGTTTTCGGCACTCGCCACAGTCCAAGAGACCCAGTACTTC,CASSYSFSALATVQETQYF
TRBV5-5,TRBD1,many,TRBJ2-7,TGTGCCAGCAGCCTCGGGACAGCTGATCCCTACGAGCAGTACTTC,CASSLGTADPYEQYF
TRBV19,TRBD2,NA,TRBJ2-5,TGTGCCAGTAGTATAGAGACTAGCCTGGCCCAGTACTTC,CASSIETSLAQYF
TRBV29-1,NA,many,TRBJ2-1,TGCAGCGTACCGGTTGGAGGGGGCCTCTCCTACAATGAGCAGTTCTTC,CSVPVGGGLSYNEQFF
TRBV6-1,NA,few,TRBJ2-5,TGTGCCAGCAGGGCCAGGGACTCCATAGAGACCCAGTACTTC,CASRARDSIETQYF
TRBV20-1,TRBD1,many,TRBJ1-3,TGCAGTGCTAATCAACAGGGGACTGGAAACACCATATATTTT,CSANQQGTGNTIYF